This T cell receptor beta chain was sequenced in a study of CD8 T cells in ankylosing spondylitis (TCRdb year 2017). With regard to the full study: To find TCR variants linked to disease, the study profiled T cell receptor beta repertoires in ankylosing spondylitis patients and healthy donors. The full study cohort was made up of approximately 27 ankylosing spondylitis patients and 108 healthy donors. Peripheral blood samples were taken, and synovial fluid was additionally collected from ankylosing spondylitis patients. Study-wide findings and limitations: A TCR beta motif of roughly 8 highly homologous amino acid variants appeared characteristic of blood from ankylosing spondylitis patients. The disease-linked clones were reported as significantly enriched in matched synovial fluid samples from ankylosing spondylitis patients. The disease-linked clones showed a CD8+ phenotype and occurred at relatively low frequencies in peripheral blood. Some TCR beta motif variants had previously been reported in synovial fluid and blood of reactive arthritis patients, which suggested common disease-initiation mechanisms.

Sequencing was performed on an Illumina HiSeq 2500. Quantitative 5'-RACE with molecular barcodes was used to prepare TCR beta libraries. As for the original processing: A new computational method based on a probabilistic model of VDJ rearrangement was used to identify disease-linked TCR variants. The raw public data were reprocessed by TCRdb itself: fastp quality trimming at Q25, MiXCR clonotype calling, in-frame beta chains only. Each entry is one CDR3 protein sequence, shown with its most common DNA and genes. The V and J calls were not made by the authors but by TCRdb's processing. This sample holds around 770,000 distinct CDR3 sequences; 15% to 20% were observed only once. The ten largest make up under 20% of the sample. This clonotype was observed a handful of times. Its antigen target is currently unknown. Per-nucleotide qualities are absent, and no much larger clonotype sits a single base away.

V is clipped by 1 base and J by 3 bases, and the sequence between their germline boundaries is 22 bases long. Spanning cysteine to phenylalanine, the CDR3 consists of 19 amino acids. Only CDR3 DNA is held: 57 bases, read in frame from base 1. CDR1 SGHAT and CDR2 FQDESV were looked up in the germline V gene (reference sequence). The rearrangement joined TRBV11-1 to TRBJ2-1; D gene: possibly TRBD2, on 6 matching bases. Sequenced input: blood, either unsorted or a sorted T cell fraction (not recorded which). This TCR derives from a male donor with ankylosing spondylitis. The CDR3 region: CASSLEEGRLGPVYNEQFF. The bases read TGTGCCAGCAGCTTAGAGGAGGGACGGTTGGGCCCGGTCTACAATGAGCAGTTCTTC.